The 25 T cell receptor beta chains reported below all come from one sample, sequenced in a study of T cell responses to AZD1222 COVID-19 vaccine. Using immunoSEQ multiplex PCR, the repertoire was profiled, and TCRdb retains in-frame clones only, with some absent. The sample consists of about 85,000 clones, less than 90% of them appearing once. This specimen was peripheral blood, taken on day 0 of AZD1222 vaccination. The receptors here all came from an adult in good health.

On this clone: This sample also contains other DNA sequences that code for the same CDR3. The rearrangement joins TRBV2 to TRBJ1-3, with D perhaps TRBD1 (6 bases). V was trimmed by 6 bases and J by 1 base, leaving 13 bases between them. There are 15 residues in the CDR3. Germline CDR1 SNHLY, CDR2 FYNNEI. The chain's CDR3 is CASRAGAPSGNTIYF. DNA for the CDR3: TGTGCCAGCAGGGCAGGGGCCCCTTCTGGAAACACCATATATTTT.

The V and J genes are TRBV28 and TRBJ1-3, with no clear D. With 6 bases removed from V and 8 bases from J, the gap between germline ends came to 17 bases. CDR1 is MDHEN and CDR2 is SYDVKM in the germline V gene. There are 14 residues in the CDR3. The CDR3 sequence is CASRVSKTAYTIYF. The CDR3 DNA reads as TGTGCCAGCAGAGTTAGCAAGACGGCCTACACCATATATTTT.

The J gene is TRBJ2-1, the V gene TRBV29-1; D gene unclear. Deletions cut 4 bases from V and 7 bases from J, with 17 bases between. The length of the CDR3 is 14 residues. The germline V gene has CDR1 SQVTM and CDR2 ANQGSEA. CDR3 nucleotide sequence: TGCAGCGTTGTTTCCGGTTCCGTCTGGAATGAGCAGTTCTTC. It encodes CSVVSGSVWNEQFF.

This chain links TRBV14 with TRBJ2-1; 7 bases agree with TRBD2. Unmatched junction bases numbered 5, after V lost 4 bases and J lost 2 bases. This CDR3 spans 15 amino acids. Germline V gene sequence: CDR1 SGHDN, CDR2 FVKESK. CDR3 region: CASSLWEGTYNEQFF. CDR3 DNA: TGTGCCAGCAGCCTGTGGGAGGGGACCTACAATGAGCAGTTCTTC.

The gene calls are TRBV7-3 and TRBJ2-5, with 7 bases that match TRBD2. Germline V gene lookup returns CDR1 SGHTA and CDR2 FQGTGA. The CDR3 totals 14 residues. With V trimmed by 5 bases and J by 5 bases, 8 bases remained unmatched. The CDR3 region has the DNA TGTGCCAGCAGCAAGGGGCAGGGAGGGGAGACCCAGTACTTC. Protein product: CASSKGQGGETQYF.

The chain's CDR3 is CASSPGSKDYGYTF. DNA for the CDR3: TGTGCCAGCAGTCCAGGATCGAAGGATTATGGCTACACCTTC. The rearrangement uses TRBV28 and TRBJ1-2; no clear D gene. The CDR3 runs to 14 residues. From germline, CDR1 is MDHEN and CDR2 SYDVKM. The V end was cut by 5 bases, the J end by 5 bases, with 15 bases between.

This clone came up once. The rearrangement joins TRBV28 to TRBJ2-1; D remains unclear. Germline-derived CDR1 and CDR2 are MDHEN and SYDVKM. The CDR3 runs to 11 residues. V was cut by 6 bases and J by 4 bases, with 4 bases left in between. Here the CDR3 DNA reads TGTGCCAGCAGGCGATACAATGAGCAGTTCTTC. As protein: CASRRYNEQFF.

The rearrangement uses TRBV6-2 or TRBV6-3 and TRBJ2-1, with 10 positions matching TRBD1. Germline assignment: CDR1 MNHEY and CDR2 SVGEGT. Losses at the gene ends were 4 bases for V and 6 bases for J; bases not matched to a gene: 6. The CDR3 contains 15 residues. CDR3 bases: TGTGCCAGCAGTTCCCCAGGGACAGGGGCCAATGAGCAGTTCTTC. Its translation is CASSSPGTGANEQFF.

The sample holds one count of this clone. This chain uses TRBV7-8 with TRBJ1-2, with no clear D. The CDR3 has 14 residues. Trimming removed 1 base at V and 4 bases at J, with 10 bases between. Looked up from germline, CDR1 is SGHVS and CDR2 is FQNEAQ. This CDR3 is CASSLGSLAYGYTF. CDR3 DNA: TGTGCCAGCAGCTTAGGAAGTCTAGCCTATGGCTACACCTTC. Combining the CDR3 with reference TRBV7-8 and TRBJ1-2 gives the whole variable domain GAGVSQSPRYKVAKRGQDVALRCDPISGHVSLFWYQQALGQGPEFLTYFQNEAQLDKSGLPSDRFFAERPEGSVSTLKIQRTQQEDSAVYLCASSLGSLAYGYTFGSGTRLTVV.

J is TRBJ2-7 and V is TRBV15; D ambiguous. V was shortened by 3 bases and J by 0 bases, with 6 bases between the two germline ends. The CDR3 contains 13 residues. Per the germline V gene, CDR1 is LNHNV and CDR2 is YYDKDF (reference sequence). Here the CDR3 reads CATSSTSSYEQYF. The CDR3 DNA is TGTGCCACCAGCAGTACAAGCTCCTACGAGCAGTACTTC.

The chain carries TRBV7-2 and TRBJ1-5, with a possible D match to TRBD1 (6 bases). The CDR3 is 13 residues long. V was clipped by 2 bases and J by 12 bases, with 14 bases between them. In germline, CDR1 is SGHTA, CDR2 FQGNSA. CDR3 sequence (DNA): TGTGCCAGCAGCTTAAACAGGGATTTATACCAGCATTTT. Protein: CASSLNRDLYQHF.

V gene TRBV19 combines with J gene TRBJ2-7; D gene unclear. Trimming left V 5 bases short and J 2 bases short, with 10 bases between. Germline CDR1 and CDR2: LNHDA and SQIVND (reference sequence). The CDR3 runs to 13 residues. The CDR3 nucleotides are TGTGCCAGTAGTTGGGTTCTAACCTACGAGCAGTACTTC. It specifies CASSWVLTYEQYF. The full variable domain, completed using reference TRBV19 and TRBJ2-7, is DGGITQSPKYLFRKEGQNVTLSCEQNLNHDAMYWYRQDPGQGLRLIYYSQIVNDFQKGDIAEGYSVSREKKESFPLTVTSAQKNPTAFYLCASSWVLTYEQYFGPGTRLTVT.

The chain is built from TRBV19 and TRBJ2-1; D is ambiguous. With 6 bases removed from V and 4 bases from J, the gap between germline ends came to 4 bases. This CDR3 contains 11 residues. Germline CDR1 is LNHDA and CDR2 is SQIVND (reference sequence). The CDR3 DNA reads TGTGCCAGTAGCGATTACAATGAGCAGTTCTTC. It translates to CASSDYNEQFF.

V gene TRBV3-1 (or the pseudogene TRBV3-2) combines with J gene TRBJ1-2; possibly TRBD1 for D (5 bases). The length of the CDR3 is 16 residues. CDR1 LGHDT and CDR2 YNNKEL come from the germline V gene (reference sequence). The V end lost 0 bases, the J end lost 5 bases, and 16 bases lay between the germline ends. For the CDR3, the DNA is TGTGCCAGCAGCCAAGACGGGCAGGGCCCTGGATATGGCTACACCTTC. Protein: CASSQDGQGPGYGYTF.

The rearrangement joins TRBV5-1 to TRBJ1-4; D is unresolved. V lost 4 bases and J lost 2, with 18 bases in between. CDR1 is SGHRS, CDR2 YFSETQ, per germline. The CDR3 sequence is 17 residues long. The CDR3 region is CASSLTQLSKTNEKLFF. CDR3 bases: TGCGCCAGCAGCCTAACTCAACTCTCTAAGACTAATGAAAAACTGTTTTTT. The full variable domain, rest sourced from reference TRBV5-1 and TRBJ1-4, is KAGVTQTPRYLIKTRGQQVTLSCSPISGHRSVSWYQQTPGQGLQFLFEYFSETQRNKGNFPGRFSGRQFSNSRSEMNVSTLELGDSALYLCASSLTQLSKTNEKLFFGSGTQLSVL.

This chain links TRBV27 with TRBJ1-2; D not certain. This CDR3 is 13 amino acids long. Looked up from germline, CDR1 is MNHEY and CDR2 is SMNVEV (reference sequence). Trimming removed 6 bases from V and 2 bases from J, with 10 bases in between. The CDR3 DNA follows: TGTGCCAGCAGGGACCCGGGCAACTATGGCTACACCTTC. Protein sequence: CASRDPGNYGYTF.

The chain combines TRBV19 with TRBJ2-2, with a possible D match to TRBD2 (6 bases). The CDR3 length is 16 residues. From germline, CDR1 is LNHDA and CDR2 SQIVND (reference sequence). V was cut by 6 bases and J by 1 base, with 15 bases left in between. CDR3 nucleotide sequence: TGTGCCAGTAGAGAAGCCGGGAGATTGAACACCGGGGAGCTGTTTTTT. As protein: CASREAGRLNTGELFF. Variable domain in full (rest from reference TRBV19 and TRBJ2-2): DGGITQSPKYLFRKEGQNVTLSCEQNLNHDAMYWYRQDPGQGLRLIYYSQIVNDFQKGDIAEGYSVSREKKESFPLTVTSAQKNPTAFYLCASREAGRLNTGELFFGEGSRLTVL.

The DNA for the CDR3 is TGTGCCAGCAGCTCGTTGACTGATTACTCTGGAAACACCATATATTTT. Translating gives CASSSLTDYSGNTIYF. The genes are TRBV9 and TRBJ1-3, with D unresolved. Germline assignment: CDR1 SGDLS and CDR2 YYNGEE. The V end lost 4 bases, the J end lost 0 bases, and 14 bases lay between the germline ends. The CDR3 totals 16 residues.

The chain joins TRBV5-5 to TRBJ2-1; 7 positions agree with TRBD1. The CDR3 runs to 15 residues. Losses at the gene ends were 4 bases for V and 0 bases for J; bases not matched to a gene: 4. Germline loops: CDR1 SGHKS, CDR2 YYEKEE (reference sequence). CDR3: CASSTYRGSYNEQFF. The CDR3 DNA reads TGTGCCAGCAGCACTTACAGGGGCTCCTACAATGAGCAGTTCTTC.

This chain uses TRBV28 with TRBJ1-5; 11 bases line up with TRBD1. J was trimmed by 7 bases and V by 10 bases; bases with no gene match: 15. Germline CDR1 MDHEN, CDR2 SYDVKM. CDR3 size: 16 residues. The CDR3 loop is CATGNTGTGGGQPQHF. CDR3 nucleotide sequence: TGTGCCACCGGGAATACCGGGACAGGGGGAGGGCAGCCCCAGCATTTT.

V and J are TRBV27 and TRBJ1-1; D is unresolved. Trimming pared 3 bases from V and 0 bases from J, leaving 8 bases between. The CDR3 loop spans 14 amino acids. Germline V CDR1 and CDR2: MNHEY, SMNVEV (reference sequence). The CDR3 bases are TGTGCCAGCAGTTTCGAGGGCATGAACACTGAAGCTTTCTTT. Amino acids: CASSFEGMNTEAFF.

V and J are TRBV28 and TRBJ1-1, with no clear D. CDR3 size: 11 residues. CDR1 and CDR2 from the germline V gene are MDHEN and SYDVKM. Between the trimmed V and J ends, which lost 2 bases and 11 bases, there was a span of 9 bases. As DNA, the CDR3 is TGTGCCAGCAGTTTAAAACCTTGGGCTTTCTTT. It codes for CASSLKPWAFF.

This chain links TRBV30 with TRBJ2-1, with D uncertain. Trimming pared 2 bases from V and 5 bases from J, leaving 13 bases between. The CDR3 spans 14 residues. CDR1 and CDR2 (germline): GTSNPN, SVGIG (reference sequence). In nucleotides, the CDR3 is TGTGCCTGGAGTCCCCTGTCAACTAACAATGAGCAGTTCTTC. This encodes CAWSPLSTNNEQFF.

The rearrangement uses TRBV11-3 and TRBJ2-1, with a possible D match to TRBD1 (6 bases). CDR3 size: 15 residues. The germline CDR1 and CDR2 sequences are SGHNT and YENEEA. Trimming took off 1 base at V and 4 bases at J, with 11 bases between the two ends. DNA for the CDR3: TGTGCCAGCAGCTTAGTAGGGGGTTGGTACAATGAGCAGTTCTTC. Residues: CASSLVGGWYNEQFF.

The rearrangement uses TRBV4-1 and TRBJ2-2, with D perhaps being TRBD1 or TRBD2 (5 bases each). Germline V lookup: CDR1 MGHRA, CDR2 YSYEKL. The CDR3 is 16 amino acids. V was cut by 0 bases and J by 5 bases, with 13 bases left in between. CDR3 in amino acids: CASSQEGRERTGELFF. In nucleotides, the CDR3 is TGCGCCAGCAGCCAAGAGGGCAGGGAGAGGACCGGGGAGCTGTTTTTT.